What follows describes a single T cell receptor (beta chain). Antigen: not known. Per the germline V gene, CDR1 is SGDLS and CDR2 is YYNGEE. CDR3 length: 15 residues. The V end lost 0 bases, the J end lost 4 bases, and 11 bases lay between the germline ends. The PCR ran on 60 Vbeta and 13 Jbeta primers. Measured with immunoSEQ multiplex PCR; TCRdb has only the in-frame clones, and not every one. The sample records more than 110,000 clones, 80% being singletons. This specimen belongs to a study of cytomegalovirus exposure and HLA in healthy donors. Study-wide results and limits: The authors later found HLA-associated TCR beta chains more clonally expanded than equally common others. Solely CMV serostatus was available to characterize immune exposure.

This chain connects TRBV9 to TRBJ1-3, with D perhaps matching TRBD1 (5 bases). The clonotype comes from a middle-aged man in good health and CMV-seronegative. The sample was PBMCs. CDR3 nucleotide sequence: TGTGCCAGCAGCGTAGTTCCGGGGGAAGGAAACACCATATATTTT. Translated: CASSVVPGEGNTIYF.